Below are 3 T cell receptor beta chains sequenced from a single sample in a study of T cells expressing NK-cell markers. Following a re-call of the 5' RACE reads, TCRdb has one entry per CDR3 protein and lacks DNA. The ten most abundant clones cover around 20% of a sample with 150,000 to 200,000 distinct CDR3 sequences. The sequencing sample was made of blood T cells: a sorted CD56 or NKG2C T cell subset, CD4+ or CD8+ T cells, or bulk PBMC T cells (not recorded which). All receptors come from a man aged 18-70 years in good health.

The V gene is TRBV20-1, the J gene TRBJ2-3; the D gene TCRdb calls, TRBD1, cannot be checked with no DNA. Germline loops: CDR1 DFQATT, CDR2 SNEGSKA (reference sequence). The CDR3 is made up of 19 amino acids. CDR3 sequence: CSARDRIGGTRTSPDTQYF.

J is TRBJ1-1 and V is TRBV20-1; TCRdb picks TRBD1, but there is no DNA to check that call. Germline CDR1 is DFQATT and CDR2 is SNEGSKA (reference sequence). The CDR3 spans 16 residues. The CDR3 sequence: CSATPTTGEGYTEAFF.

This chain connects TRBV28 to TRBJ2-7. CDR3 size: 14 residues. Germline CDR1 is MDHEN and CDR2 is SYDVKM. The CDR3 spells CASSYGPDPNEQYF.